The 5 T cell receptor beta chains listed next were all sequenced from one sample in a study of blood T cell repertoires in COVID-19. Clones were read by immunoSEQ multiplex PCR, and TCRdb kept only the in-frame ones, dropping some. Of about 55,000 clones listed, 70% to 90% were seen once; the top ten hold approximately 2.6%. The sample consisted of peripheral blood. The receptor set was obtained from a man older than 75 with acute or convalescent COVID-19.

This chain uses TRBV5-1 with TRBJ1-1; 7 nucleotides line up with TRBD1. CDR3 length: 14 amino acids. Per germline, CDR1 SGHRS and CDR2 YFSETQ. Trimming cost V 5 bases and J 2 bases; bases outside gene matches: 6. The CDR3 DNA reads as TGCGCCAGCAGAGCCGACAGGGCAAACACTGAAGCTTTCTTT. It yields the protein CASRADRANTEAFF.

This chain joins TRBV5-4 and TRBJ1-1; TRBD1 might be the D (5 bases). CDR3 length equals 14 residues. The V end lost 4 bases, the J end lost 1 base, and 11 bases lay between the germline ends. Germline V gives CDR1 SGHNT, CDR2 YYREEE (reference sequence). The CDR3 DNA follows: TGTGCCAGCAGCGTTCTCGGACAGAACACTGAAGCTTTCTTT. This codes for CASSVLGQNTEAFF.

The genes are TRBV6-2 or TRBV6-3 and TRBJ2-7; D gene ambiguous. Germline loops: CDR1 MNHEY, CDR2 SVGEGT. V gave up 6 bases and J gave up 0 bases, with 9 bases separating them. This CDR3 contains 13 residues. CDR3 nucleotides: TGTGCCAGCAGCCCCTCAGGCTCCTACGAGCAGTACTTC. This gives the protein CASSPSGSYEQYF.

This chain uses TRBV19 with TRBJ1-3, with D hard to call. Trimming took 2 bases from V and 0 from J, leaving 8 bases between them. Germline CDR1 LNHDA, CDR2 SQIVND (reference sequence). This CDR3 is 15 amino acids long. This CDR3 is CASSISRGSGNTIYF. The CDR3 DNA sequence: TGTGCCAGTAGTATAAGCCGCGGCTCTGGAAACACCATATATTTT.

The chain couples TRBV19 to TRBJ1-1; D is uncertain. The ends were cut back, 7 bases at V and 1 base at J, with 16 bases in the middle. The germline V gene has CDR1 LNHDA and CDR2 SQIVND (reference sequence). This CDR3 has 15 residues. CDR3 coding DNA: TGTGCCAGTATTGGGCTGACGCCAAGGAACACTGAAGCTTTCTTT. This gives the protein CASIGLTPRNTEAFF.